This TCR beta chain was recorded in a study of blood T cell repertoires in COVID-19. Trimming took 4 bases from V and 6 from J; bases not matched to a gene: 17. This CDR3 comprises 19 residues. The V gene's germline CDR1 is SNHLY and CDR2 FYNNEI. Method: immunoSEQ multiplex PCR; TCRdb's copy keeps in-frame clones and lacks some. The sample lists around 29,000 clones, roughly nine tenths seen once, with approximately 13% in the top ten. This receptor was taken from a man between 65 and 85 years old with active COVID-19. V gene TRBV2 combines with J gene TRBJ1-5; the match to TRBD1 covers 11 bases. Sequencing input: peripheral blood. In nucleotides, the CDR3 is TGTGCCAGCAGTGTAGGCGGGACAGGGGGGAATGGGGTGGGTCAGCCCCAGCATTTT. This encodes CASSVGGTGGNGVGQPQHF.